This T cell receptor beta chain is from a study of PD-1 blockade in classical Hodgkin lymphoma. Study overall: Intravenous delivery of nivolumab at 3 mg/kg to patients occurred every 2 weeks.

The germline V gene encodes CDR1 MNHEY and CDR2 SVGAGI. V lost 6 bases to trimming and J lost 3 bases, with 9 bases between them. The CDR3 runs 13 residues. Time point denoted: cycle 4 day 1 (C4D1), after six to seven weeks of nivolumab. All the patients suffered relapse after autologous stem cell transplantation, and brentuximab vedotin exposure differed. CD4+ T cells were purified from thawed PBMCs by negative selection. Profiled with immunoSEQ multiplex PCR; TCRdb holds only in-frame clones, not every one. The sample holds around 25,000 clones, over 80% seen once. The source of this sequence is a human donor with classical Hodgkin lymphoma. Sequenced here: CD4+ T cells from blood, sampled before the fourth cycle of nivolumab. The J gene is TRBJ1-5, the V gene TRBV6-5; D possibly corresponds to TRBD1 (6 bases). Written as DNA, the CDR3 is TGTGCCAGCAGAGGACAGAACAATCAGCCCCAGCATTTT. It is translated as CASRGQNNQPQHF.